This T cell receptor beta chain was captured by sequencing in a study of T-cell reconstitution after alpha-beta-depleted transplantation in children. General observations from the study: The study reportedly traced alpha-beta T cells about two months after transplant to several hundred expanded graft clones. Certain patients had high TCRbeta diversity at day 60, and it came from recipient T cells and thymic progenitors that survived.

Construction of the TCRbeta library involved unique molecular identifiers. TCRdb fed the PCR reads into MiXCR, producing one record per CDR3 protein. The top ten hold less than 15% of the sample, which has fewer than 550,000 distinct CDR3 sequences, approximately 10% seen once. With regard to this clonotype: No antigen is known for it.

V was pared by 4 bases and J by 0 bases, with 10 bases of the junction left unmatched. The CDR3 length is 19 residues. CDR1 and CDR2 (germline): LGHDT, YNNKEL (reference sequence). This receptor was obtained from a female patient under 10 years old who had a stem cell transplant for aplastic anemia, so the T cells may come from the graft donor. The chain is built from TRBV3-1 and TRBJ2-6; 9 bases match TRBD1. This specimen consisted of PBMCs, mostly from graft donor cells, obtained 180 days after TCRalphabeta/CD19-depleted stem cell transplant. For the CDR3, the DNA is TGTGCCAGCAGCCCTTGGACAGGGGCCACCTCCTCTGGGGCCAACGTCCTGACTTTC. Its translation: CASSPWTGATSSGANVLTF. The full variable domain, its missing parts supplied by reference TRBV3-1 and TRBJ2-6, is DTAVSQTPKYLVTQMGNDKSIKCEQNLGHDTMYWYKQDSKKFLKIMFSYNNKELIINETVPNRFSPKSPDKAHLNLHINSLELGDSAVYFCASSPWTGATSSGANVLTFGAGSRLTVL.